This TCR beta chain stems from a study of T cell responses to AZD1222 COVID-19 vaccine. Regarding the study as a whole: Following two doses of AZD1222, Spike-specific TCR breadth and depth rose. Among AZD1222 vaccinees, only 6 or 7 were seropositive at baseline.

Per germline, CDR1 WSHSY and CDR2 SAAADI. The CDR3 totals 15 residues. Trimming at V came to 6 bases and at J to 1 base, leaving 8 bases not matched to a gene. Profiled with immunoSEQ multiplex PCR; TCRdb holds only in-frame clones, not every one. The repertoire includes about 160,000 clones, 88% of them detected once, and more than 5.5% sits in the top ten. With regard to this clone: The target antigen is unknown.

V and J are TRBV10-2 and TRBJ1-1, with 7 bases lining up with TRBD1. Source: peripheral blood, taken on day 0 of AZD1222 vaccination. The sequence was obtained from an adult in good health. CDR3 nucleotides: TGCGCCAGCAGGGTCCGGGACAGCCCGAACACTGAAGCTTTCTTT. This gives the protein CASRVRDSPNTEAFF.